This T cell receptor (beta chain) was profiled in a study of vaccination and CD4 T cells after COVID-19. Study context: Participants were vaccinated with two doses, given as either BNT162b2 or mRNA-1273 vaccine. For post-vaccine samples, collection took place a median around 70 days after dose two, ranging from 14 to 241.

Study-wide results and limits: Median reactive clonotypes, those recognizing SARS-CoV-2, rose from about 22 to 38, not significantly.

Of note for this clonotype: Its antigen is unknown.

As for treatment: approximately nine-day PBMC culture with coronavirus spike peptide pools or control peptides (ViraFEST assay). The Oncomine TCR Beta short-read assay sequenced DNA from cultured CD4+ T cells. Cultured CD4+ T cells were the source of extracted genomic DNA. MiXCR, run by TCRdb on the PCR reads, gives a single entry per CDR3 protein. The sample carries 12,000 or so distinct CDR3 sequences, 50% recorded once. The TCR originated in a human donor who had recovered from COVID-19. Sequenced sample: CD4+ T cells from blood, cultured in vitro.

The CDR3 loop is CASSRDVNEKLFF. The CDR3 DNA is TGCGCCAGCAGCCGGGACGTTAATGAAAAACTGTTTTTT. The chain couples TRBV5-1 to TRBJ1-4; the D gene is possibly TRBD1 (5 bases). CDR3 length: 13 amino acids. V was pared by 4 bases and J by 4 bases, with 8 bases between. CDR1 and CDR2 (germline): SGHRS, YFSETQ.